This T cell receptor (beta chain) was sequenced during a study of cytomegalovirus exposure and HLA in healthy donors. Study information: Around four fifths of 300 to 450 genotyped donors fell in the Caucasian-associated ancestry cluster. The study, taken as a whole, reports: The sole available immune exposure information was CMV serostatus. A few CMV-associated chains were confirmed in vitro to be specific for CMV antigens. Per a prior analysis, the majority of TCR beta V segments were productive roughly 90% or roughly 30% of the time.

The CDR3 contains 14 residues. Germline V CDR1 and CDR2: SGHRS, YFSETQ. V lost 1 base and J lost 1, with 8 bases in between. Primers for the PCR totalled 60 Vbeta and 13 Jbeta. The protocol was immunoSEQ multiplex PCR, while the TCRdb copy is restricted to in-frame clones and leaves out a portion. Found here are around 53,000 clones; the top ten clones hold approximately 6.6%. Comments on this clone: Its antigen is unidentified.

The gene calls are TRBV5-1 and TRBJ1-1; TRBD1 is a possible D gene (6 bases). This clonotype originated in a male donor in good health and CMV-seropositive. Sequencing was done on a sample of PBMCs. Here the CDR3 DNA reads TGCGCCAGCAGCTTGACAGGGCAGAACACTGAAGCTTTCTTT. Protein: CASSLTGQNTEAFF. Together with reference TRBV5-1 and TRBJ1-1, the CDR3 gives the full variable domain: KAGVTQTPRYLIKTRGQQVTLSCSPISGHRSVSWYQQTPGQGLQFLFEYFSETQRNKGNFPGRFSGRQFSNSRSEMNVSTLELGDSALYLCASSLTGQNTEAFFGQGTRLTVV.